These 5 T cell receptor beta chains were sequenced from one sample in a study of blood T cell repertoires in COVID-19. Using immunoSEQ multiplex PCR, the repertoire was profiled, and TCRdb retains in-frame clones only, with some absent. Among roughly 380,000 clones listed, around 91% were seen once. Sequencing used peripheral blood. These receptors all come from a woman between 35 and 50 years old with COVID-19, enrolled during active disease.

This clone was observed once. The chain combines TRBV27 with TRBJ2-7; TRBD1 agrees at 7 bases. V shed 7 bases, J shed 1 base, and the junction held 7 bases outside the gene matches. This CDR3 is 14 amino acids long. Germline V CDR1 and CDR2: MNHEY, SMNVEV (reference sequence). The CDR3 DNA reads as TGTGCCAGCAAGGTACCAGGGGGTTCCTACGAGCAGTACTTC. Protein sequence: CASKVPGGSYEQYF.

The CDR3 spells CASSSNEKLFF. Here the CDR3 DNA reads TGTGCCAGCAGCAGTAATGAAAAACTGTTTTTT. The chain carries TRBV2 and TRBJ1-4; D is unresolved. Germline CDR1 is SNHLY and CDR2 is FYNNEI. The CDR3 sequence is 11 residues long. Trimming left V 6 bases short and J 4 bases short, with 3 bases between.

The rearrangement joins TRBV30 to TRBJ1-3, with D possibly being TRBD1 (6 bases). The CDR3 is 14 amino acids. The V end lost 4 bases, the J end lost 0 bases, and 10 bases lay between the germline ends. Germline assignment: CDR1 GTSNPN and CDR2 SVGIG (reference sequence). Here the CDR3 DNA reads TGTGCCTGGACCAGGACAGTCTCTGGAAACACCATATATTTT. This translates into CAWTRTVSGNTIYF. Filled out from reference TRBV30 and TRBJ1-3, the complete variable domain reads SQTIHQWPATLVQPVGSPLSLECTVEGTSNPNLYWYRQAAGRGLQLLFYSVGIGQISSEVPQNLSASRPQDRQFILSSKKLLLSDSGFYLCAWTRTVSGNTIYFGEGSWLTVV.

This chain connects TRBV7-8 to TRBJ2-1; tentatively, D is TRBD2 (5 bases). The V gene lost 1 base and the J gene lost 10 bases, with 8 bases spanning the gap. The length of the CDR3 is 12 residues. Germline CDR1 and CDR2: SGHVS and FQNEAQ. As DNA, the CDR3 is TGTGCCAGCAGCTTAGGGATAGCGGAGCAGTTCTTC. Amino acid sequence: CASSLGIAEQFF.

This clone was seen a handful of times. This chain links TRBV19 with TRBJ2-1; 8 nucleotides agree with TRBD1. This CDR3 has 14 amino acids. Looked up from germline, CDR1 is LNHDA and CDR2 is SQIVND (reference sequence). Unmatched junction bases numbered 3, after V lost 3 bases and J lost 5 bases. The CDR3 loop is CASSILDRDNEQFF. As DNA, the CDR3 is TGTGCCAGTAGTATCCTGGACAGGGACAATGAGCAGTTCTTC.